These 25 T cell receptor beta chains were sequenced from one sample in a study of cytomegalovirus exposure and HLA in healthy donors. PCR employed 60 Vbeta and 13 Jbeta primers. Repertoires were generated with immunoSEQ multiplex PCR, while TCRdb's copy carries only in-frame clones and drops some. The data contain under 200,000 clones, roughly 70% of them singletons. The sample taken for sequencing was PBMCs. The receptors were gathered from a woman aged 45-59 years in good health and CMV-seropositive.

The chain carries TRBV7-9 and TRBJ1-4; D might be TRBD1 (5 bases). Trimming took off 5 bases at V and 1 base at J, with 14 bases between the two ends. Germline V gene lookup returns CDR1 SEHNR and CDR2 FQNEAQ (reference sequence). There are 16 residues in the CDR3. CDR3 sequence: CASSGPGTETNEKLFF. The CDR3 bases are TGTGCCAGCAGCGGTCCCGGGACTGAAACTAATGAAAAACTGTTTTTT.

CDR3 in DNA: TGTGCCAGCAGCGTAGAGAGGGACAGCCTGCGGACCGGAATCTGCGGCTACACCTTC. Encoded protein: CASSVERDSLRTGICGYTF. This sequence joins TRBV9 and TRBJ1-2; 7 positions agree with TRBD1. With V trimmed by 0 bases and J by 8 bases, 22 bases remained unmatched. The CDR3 sequence is 19 residues long. The germline V gene encodes CDR1 SGDLS and CDR2 YYNGEE.

The V call is TRBV10-1, the J call TRBJ2-7, with TRBD2 identical over 10 bases. The CDR3 extends over 15 amino acids. J lost 4 bases, V lost 6 bases, and 9 bases had no gene match. CDR1 and CDR2 from the germline V gene are WNHNN and SYGVQD (reference sequence). The CDR3 loop is CASSRSGGQEYEQYF. CDR3 DNA sequence: TGCGCCAGCAGCCGTAGCGGGGGGCAAGAATACGAGCAGTACTTC.

The chain carries TRBV14 and TRBJ1-2, with 7 nucleotides matching TRBD1. The V gene end was trimmed by 4 bases and the J gene end by 5 bases; junction bases not matched to a gene: 4. Germline assignment: CDR1 SGHDN and CDR2 FVKESK. CDR3 length: 13 amino acids. In nucleotides, the CDR3 is TGTGCCAGCAGCCCTGACAGGGAATATGGCTACACCTTC. The encoded protein is CASSPDREYGYTF.

CDR3 coding DNA: TGTGCCAGCAGCTTGGTCGGTCAGGGGATTCAAAACATTCAGTACTTC. This gives the protein CASSLVGQGIQNIQYF. The chain links TRBV5-6 to TRBJ2-4; weak D call: TRBD1 (6 bases). The CDR3 is 16 residues long. Trimming removed 0 bases at V and 5 bases at J, with 15 bases between. The V gene's germline CDR1 is SGHDT and CDR2 YYEEEE.

This clone was found once. The chain combines TRBV11-2 with TRBJ1-1, with D hard to call. CDR3 length: 13 amino acids. Trimming left V 5 bases short and J 2 bases short, with 9 bases between. Germline V CDR1 and CDR2: SGHAT, FQNNGV. The CDR3 sequence: CASSLALNTEAFF. The CDR3 DNA sequence: TGTGCCAGCAGCCTAGCCTTAAACACTGAAGCTTTCTTT.

V and J are TRBV7-3 and TRBJ1-1; a weak D match, TRBD1 (5 bases). Per the germline V gene, CDR1 is SGHTA and CDR2 is FQGTGA. The CDR3 contains 13 residues. Deletions cut 5 bases from V and 3 bases from J, with 10 bases between. This CDR3 is CASSPDRDTEAFF. CDR3 sequence (DNA): TGTGCCAGCAGCCCCGACAGAGACACTGAAGCTTTCTTT.

The chain is built from TRBV7-2 and TRBJ2-7, with 7 positions matching TRBD1. Trimming at V came to 5 bases and at J to 4 bases, leaving 11 bases not matched to a gene. The length of the CDR3 is 15 residues. The V gene's germline CDR1 is SGHTA and CDR2 FQGNSA. The CDR3 region has the DNA TGTGCCAGCAGCGACTCTAAACAGGGGAGATACGAGCAGTACTTC. Amino acid sequence: CASSDSKQGRYEQYF.

This clone has just a few counts. The chain is built from TRBV6-1 and TRBJ1-2; D gene uncertain. CDR3 length equals 14 residues. From germline, CDR1 is MNHNS and CDR2 SASEGT. V gave up 5 bases and J gave up 3 bases, with 13 bases separating them. CDR3 sequence (DNA): TGTGCCAGCAGTCAACGGGGTAACGACTATGGCTACACCTTC. Translated: CASSQRGNDYGYTF.

A word on this clone: The same CDR3 can be traced to other DNA sequences in this sample. The rearrangement links TRBV2 to TRBJ2-2; weak D call: TRBD1 (5 bases). Trimming took off 6 bases at V and 7 bases at J, with 18 bases between the two ends. Germline-derived CDR1 and CDR2 are SNHLY and FYNNEI. CDR3 length equals 15 residues. DNA of the CDR3: TGTGCCAGCAGACAAGACAGCGCTAGTGTCGGGGAGCTGTTTTTT. The encoded protein is CASRQDSASVGELFF.

This clone appeared a single time. In DNA, the CDR3 is TGTGCCAGCAGTGACGAGGGTAGGAACACTGAAGCTTTCTTT. It specifies CASSDEGRNTEAFF. The V gene is TRBV2, the J gene TRBJ1-1; D gene uncertain. V was trimmed by 3 bases and J by 1 base, leaving 9 bases between them. Germline V gene sequence: CDR1 SNHLY, CDR2 FYNNEI. The CDR3 consists of 14 residues.

This chain joins TRBV5-1 and TRBJ1-2; 9 bases are shared with TRBD1. The length of the CDR3 is 16 residues. With 3 bases clipped from V and 8 bases from J, the junction kept 14 bases outside the gene matches. Per germline, CDR1 SGHRS and CDR2 YFSETQ. The CDR3 DNA reads TGCGCCAGCAGCTCGCTGGGACAGGGAATAATGACGGGCTACACCTTC. Amino acids: CASSSLGQGIMTGYTF.

This chain links TRBV19 with TRBJ2-7; D is perhaps TRBD2 (6 bases). The CDR3 sequence is 15 residues long. Germline V gene data show CDR1 as LNHDA and CDR2 as SQIVND (reference sequence). The V end lost 8 bases, the J end lost 2 bases, and 19 bases lay between the germline ends. The CDR3 reads CASSHGGGVAYEQYF. CDR3 nucleotides: TGTGCCAGTTCACACGGTGGCGGGGTCGCCTACGAGCAGTACTTC. Looking up the rest from reference TRBV19 and TRBJ2-7 gives the full variable domain: DGGITQSPKYLFRKEGQNVTLSCEQNLNHDAMYWYRQDPGQGLRLIYYSQIVNDFQKGDIAEGYSVSREKKESFPLTVTSAQKNPTAFYLCASSHGGGVAYEQYFGPGTRLTVT.

V usage is TRBV7-9 and J usage is TRBJ2-2; 10 bases match TRBD2. CDR3 size: 16 residues. Looked up from germline, CDR1 is SEHNR and CDR2 is FQNEAQ (reference sequence). The CDR3 DNA reads TGTTCCATACCCCAGCTAGCGGGAGCGAACACCGGGGAGCTGTTTTTT. Its translation: CSIPQLAGANTGELFF.

CDR3 sequence (DNA): TGTGCCAGCAGCTTCCCACAGGGGTACACTGAAGCTTTCTTT. Translation: CASSFPQGYTEAFF. The gene calls are TRBV5-6 and TRBJ1-1; TRBD1 agrees at 7 bases. The CDR3 runs to 14 residues. The germline V gene encodes CDR1 SGHDT and CDR2 YYEEEE. J was trimmed by 3 bases and V by 2 bases; bases with no gene match: 4.

This clone was found a few times. V gene TRBV6-5 combines with J gene TRBJ1-5; D is perhaps TRBD1 (6 bases). The germline CDR1 and CDR2 sequences are MNHEY and SVGAGI. CDR3 length: 15 residues. V lost 6 bases to trimming and J lost 4 bases, with 16 bases between them. The CDR3 region is CASRGWGRGNQPQHF. The CDR3 DNA follows: TGTGCCAGCAGGGGATGGGGGCGAGGGAATCAGCCCCAGCATTTT.

CDR3 loop: CASSEAGGRQTQYF. CDR3 bases: TGTGCCAGCAGTGAAGCGGGGGGTCGGCAGACCCAGTACTTC. The chain has TRBV2 and TRBJ2-5; possible D gene TRBD2, 6 bases. CDR3 length: 14 residues. Germline V gives CDR1 SNHLY, CDR2 FYNNEI. Trimming shortened V by 0 bases and J by 6 bases, and 11 bases separated the two germline ends.

The chain couples TRBV19 to TRBJ2-3; 8 nucleotides align to TRBD1. There are 16 residues in the CDR3. Germline CDR1 is LNHDA and CDR2 is SQIVND (reference sequence). Trimming cost V 5 bases and J 0 bases; bases outside gene matches: 7. The CDR3, as DNA: TGTGCCAGTAGTCCGACAGGGGTATTTAGCACAGATACGCAGTATTTT. Translating gives CASSPTGVFSTDTQYF.

This chain joins TRBV9 and TRBJ2-7; D may be TRBD1 (6 bases). This CDR3 has 13 amino acids. The V end was cut by 4 bases, the J end by 2 bases, with 10 bases between. Germline V gene sequence: CDR1 SGDLS, CDR2 YYNGEE. The CDR3 nucleotides read TGTGCCAGCAGCCGAGGGGACACCTACGAGCAGTACTTC. It translates to CASSRGDTYEQYF.

This chain uses TRBV10-3 with TRBJ2-2; D might be TRBD1 (5 bases). The CDR3 consists of 14 residues. Per the germline V gene, CDR1 is ENHRY and CDR2 is SYGVKD. The V and J ends lost 3 bases and 1 base respectively, with 6 bases between them. Written as DNA, the CDR3 is TGTGCCATCAGTGAAAGGGGGAACACCGGGGAGCTGTTTTTT. This codes for CAISERGNTGELFF.

The chain combines TRBV19 with TRBJ2-7, with 11 bases fitting TRBD1. Germline V gene lookup returns CDR1 LNHDA and CDR2 SQIVND (reference sequence). The CDR3 is made up of 15 amino acids. V lost 5 bases, J lost 6 bases, and 9 bases stayed unmatched. CDR3 coding DNA: TGTGCCAGTAGTCCGCTGGGACAGGGGGGTTGCGAGCAGTACTTC. This codes for CASSPLGQGGCEQYF.

This chain uses TRBV2 with TRBJ1-2, with TRBD1 matching over 10 bases. CDR1 is SNHLY and CDR2 is FYNNEI in the germline V gene. The CDR3 is made up of 14 amino acids. Trimming removed 6 bases from V and 4 bases from J; junction bases left unmatched: 5. The CDR3 protein is CASSPDRGSYGYTF. DNA for the CDR3: TGTGCCAGCAGCCCGGACAGGGGGAGCTATGGCTACACCTTC.

The genes are TRBV12-5 and TRBJ1-2; D is perhaps TRBD1 (5 bases). This CDR3 has 13 residues. CDR1 is LGHNT and CDR2 is FRNRAP in the germline V gene. The V and J ends lost 6 bases and 8 bases respectively, with 16 bases between them. CDR3 loop: CASGLSPTAGYTF. The CDR3 region has the DNA TGTGCTAGTGGACTCTCACCGACAGCCGGCTACACCTTC.

The genes are TRBV9 and TRBJ2-7; the match to TRBD1 covers 10 bases. The germline V gene encodes CDR1 SGDLS and CDR2 YYNGEE. This CDR3 comprises 17 residues. Losses at the gene ends were 4 bases for V and 3 bases for J; bases not matched to a gene: 13. The CDR3 is CASSPGQGELSHYEQYF. CDR3 sequence (DNA): TGTGCCAGCAGCCCCGGACAGGGGGAACTTTCTCACTACGAGCAGTACTTC.

The chain uses TRBV2 and TRBJ1-5; TRBD1 might be the D (5 bases). CDR3 length: 18 residues. Trimming pared 3 bases from V and 0 bases from J, leaving 18 bases between. Per germline, CDR1 SNHLY and CDR2 FYNNEI. CDR3 sequence (DNA): TGTGCCAGCAGTGAGGACACGATGTCCGAGTATAGCAATCAGCCCCAGCATTTT. It codes for CASSEDTMSEYSNQPQHF.